Shown below are 15 T cell receptor beta chains from a single sample sequenced in a study of T cell responses to AZD1222 COVID-19 vaccine. Measured with immunoSEQ multiplex PCR; TCRdb has only the in-frame clones, and not every one. Of under 95,000 clones listed, 90% are singletons. The sequencing used peripheral blood, collected on day 0 of AZD1222 vaccination. The receptor set was obtained from an adult in good health.

This chain joins TRBV1 and TRBJ2-7. TRBV1 is noted as a pseudogene. The length of the CDR3 is 15 residues. The CDR3 nucleotides are TGCACCAGCAGCCAAGATATGGGGTACTCCTACGAGCAGTACTTC. Its protein product is CTSSQDMGYSYEQYF.

This sequence joins TRBV7-2 and TRBJ2-3, with D perhaps assigned TRBD1 or TRBD2 (5 bases each). Germline V CDR1 and CDR2: SGHTA, FQGNSA. This CDR3 comprises 10 residues. CDR3: CAGGADTQYF. The CDR3 coding sequence is TGTGCTGGGGGAGCAGATACGCAGTATTTT. Variable domain in full (rest from reference TRBV7-2 and TRBJ2-3): GAGVSQSPSNKVTEKGKDVELRCDPISGHTALYWYRQSLGQGLEFLIYFQGNSAPDKSGLPSDRFSAERTGGSVSTLTIQRTQQEDSAVYLCAGGADTQYFGPGTRLTVL.

The J gene is TRBJ2-3, the V gene TRBV7-3; 15 bases are shared with TRBD2. Germline V gene sequence: CDR1 SGHTA, CDR2 FQGTGA. The V gene end was trimmed by 3 bases and the J gene end by 4 bases; junction bases not matched to a gene: 5. The CDR3 length is 17 residues. In DNA form, the CDR3 reads TGTGCCAGCAGCTTGGCCGGGACTAGCGGGGGGTCAGATACGCAGTATTTT. Translating it yields CASSLAGTSGGSDTQYF. Full variable domain (remainder filled in from reference TRBV7-3 and TRBJ2-3): GAGVSQTPSNKVTEKGKYVELRCDPISGHTALYWYRQSLGQGPEFLIYFQGTGAADDSGLPNDRFFAVRPEGSVSTLKIQRTERGDSAVYLCASSLAGTSGGSDTQYFGPGTRLTVL.

The rearrangement uses TRBV6-2 or TRBV6-3 and TRBJ2-3; the match to TRBD1 covers 11 bases. The CDR3 runs to 16 residues. The germline V gene has CDR1 MNHEY and CDR2 SVGEGT. The V gene end was trimmed by 4 bases and the J gene end by 4 bases; junction bases not matched to a gene: 7. The CDR3 protein is CASSWLLDRGPDTQYF. The CDR3, as DNA: TGTGCCAGCAGTTGGCTCCTGGACAGGGGGCCAGATACGCAGTATTTT.

The chain has TRBV7-2 and TRBJ1-2; no clear D gene. This CDR3 region has 14 residues. Germline CDR1 is SGHTA and CDR2 is FQGNSA. Deletions cut 1 base from V and 6 bases from J, with 12 bases between. The CDR3 reads CASSLVVDLHGYTF. CDR3 in DNA: TGTGCCAGCAGCTTAGTTGTGGACCTCCATGGCTACACCTTC. Supplemented by reference TRBV7-2 and TRBJ1-2, the full variable domain reads GAGVSQSPSNKVTEKGKDVELRCDPISGHTALYWYRQSLGQGLEFLIYFQGNSAPDKSGLPSDRFSAERTGGSVSTLTIQRTQQEDSAVYLCASSLVVDLHGYTFGSGTRLTVV.

The rearrangement links TRBV7-9 to TRBJ2-7; perhaps D is TRBD1 or TRBD2 (5 bases each). V was cut by 5 bases and J by 2 bases, with 19 bases left in between. The CDR3 runs 16 residues. Germline V gene data show CDR1 as SEHNR and CDR2 as FQNEAQ (reference sequence). CDR3 nucleotide sequence: TGTGCCAGCAGCCCCCGTGGGGACGGGGAAACCTACGAGCAGTACTTC. Translated: CASSPRGDGETYEQYF.

The chain combines TRBV5-1 with TRBJ2-1, with TRBD1 as a possible D gene (6 bases). V was cut by 6 bases and J by 3 bases, with 10 bases left in between. The germline V gene has CDR1 SGHRS and CDR2 YFSETQ. This CDR3 comprises 13 residues. CDR3 sequence reads: CASNWDNYNEQFF. DNA of the CDR3: TGCGCCAGCAACTGGGACAACTACAATGAGCAGTTCTTC.

V and J are TRBV6-2 or TRBV6-3 and TRBJ1-2; D unresolved. Germline lookup yields CDR1 MNHEY and CDR2 SVGEGT. The length of the CDR3 is 13 residues. V was clipped by 5 bases and J by 7 bases, with 14 bases between them. CDR3 DNA: TGTGCCAGCAGTCCCCCTGTCTCGTCTGGCTACACCTTC. It specifies CASSPPVSSGYTF.

The chain joins TRBV7-2 to TRBJ2-5, with D perhaps matching TRBD2 (5 bases). V was pared by 7 bases and J by 9 bases, with 18 bases between. Germline V CDR1 and CDR2: SGHTA, FQGNSA. CDR3 size: 13 residues. CDR3: CASNPREGRAQYF. CDR3 sequence (DNA): TGTGCCAGCAACCCGCGAGAGGGCCGAGCCCAGTACTTC.

The rearrangement joins TRBV27 to TRBJ2-3, with 9 bases fitting TRBD2. Germline CDR1 and CDR2: MNHEY and SMNVEV (reference sequence). J was trimmed by 3 bases and V by 6 bases; bases with no gene match: 4. The CDR3 consists of 14 residues. In nucleotides, the CDR3 is TGTGCCAGCAGCTTTAGCGGGGGTACAGATACGCAGTATTTT. This gives the protein CASSFSGGTDTQYF.

The chain has TRBV11-3 and TRBJ2-1; 9 bases line up with TRBD1. This CDR3 region has 14 residues. V was pared by 3 bases and J by 6 bases, with 3 bases of the junction left unmatched. Germline CDR1 is SGHNT and CDR2 is YENEEA. The CDR3 loop reads CASSLGQGLNEQFF. The CDR3 bases are TGTGCCAGCAGCTTGGGACAGGGCCTCAATGAGCAGTTCTTC.

The chain joins TRBV13 to TRBJ2-7; the D call may be TRBD1 or TRBD2 (5 bases each). V gave up 5 bases and J gave up 4 bases, with 18 bases separating them. The CDR3 has 15 amino acids. The germline CDR1 and CDR2 sequences are PRHDT and FYEKMQ (reference sequence). CDR3 sequence reads: CASSLLDGTPYEQYF. The DNA for the CDR3 is TGTGCCAGCAGCCTCCTTGACGGGACGCCATACGAGCAGTACTTC.

The chain couples TRBV13 to TRBJ1-2; weak D call: TRBD1 (6 bases). In germline, CDR1 is PRHDT, CDR2 FYEKMQ (reference sequence). V lost 5 bases and J 8 bases, leaving 15 bases between the germline ends. This CDR3 comprises 13 residues. The CDR3 nucleotides are TGTGCCAGCAGCCCACAGGGAAATAACGGCTACACCTTC. It is translated as CASSPQGNNGYTF.

V and J are TRBV15 and TRBJ2-7; D gene uncertain. Germline loops: CDR1 LNHNV, CDR2 YYDKDF (reference sequence). The CDR3 length is 12 residues. V was cut by 0 bases and J by 4 bases, with 4 bases left in between. The CDR3 loop reads CATSRDLYEQYF. The DNA for the CDR3 is TGTGCCACCAGCAGAGATCTTTACGAGCAGTACTTC.

This rearrangement joins TRBV19 to TRBJ1-1; no clear D. V was trimmed by 4 bases and J by 5 bases, leaving 5 bases between them. Germline loops: CDR1 LNHDA, CDR2 SQIVND (reference sequence). The CDR3 has 11 amino acids. CDR3 loop: CASSRGTEAFF. The CDR3 DNA is TGTGCCAGTAGTAGGGGAACTGAAGCTTTCTTT.